This T cell receptor (beta chain) emerged from a study of T cells in tumors after PD-1 blockade. Repertoires were generated with immunoSEQ multiplex PCR, while TCRdb's copy carries only in-frame clones and drops some. The sample consists of about 35,000 clones, around 80% of them appearing once. This CDR3 has 15 residues. With 4 bases clipped from V and 4 bases from J, the junction kept 6 bases outside the gene matches. Germline V gives CDR1 SGHDN, CDR2 FVKESK. The sequences come from PBMCs, collected before anti-PD-1 treatment. The source is a human donor with basal cell carcinoma. The chain joins TRBV14 to TRBJ1-3; TRBD1 matches at 8 bases. CDR3 sequence (DNA): TGTGCCAGCAGCCGAGGACAGGGAGCGGGAAACACCATATATTTT. Its translation is CASSRGQGAGNTIYF.